This entry lists 18 T cell receptor beta chains sequenced from one sample in a study of blood T cell repertoires in COVID-19. Some clones are missing from TCRdb's copy, which holds only in-frame ones; the method was immunoSEQ multiplex PCR. The repertoire holds about 140,000 clones, with approximately 80% as singletons. The sequenced sample was PBMCs or T cells enriched from blood (not recorded which). These receptors came from a woman younger than 35 who had been exposed to COVID-19.

The chain uses TRBV2 and TRBJ1-5; 7 bases map to TRBD1. Germline CDR1 SNHLY, CDR2 FYNNEI. Losses at the gene ends were 6 bases for V and 7 bases for J; bases not matched to a gene: 9. This CDR3 is built from 14 residues. CDR3 DNA sequence: TGTGCCAGCAGCGGTCAGGGGGTAAGGCAGCCCCAGCATTTT. The encoded protein is CASSGQGVRQPQHF.

DNA for the CDR3: TGCGCCAGCAGCTCCGGGACAGGGAGGATGAACACTGAAGCTTTCTTT. Translating it yields CASSSGTGRMNTEAFF. J is TRBJ1-1 and V is TRBV5-1, with 9 bases lining up with TRBD1. CDR1 is SGHRS, CDR2 YFSETQ, per germline. The ends lost 3 bases at V and 0 bases at J; junction bases unmatched: 6. This CDR3 is 16 amino acids long.

This sequence joins TRBV30 and TRBJ2-3; 9 bases agree with TRBD2. This CDR3 has 15 amino acids. The germline CDR1 and CDR2 sequences are GTSNPN and SVGIG (reference sequence). V dropped 4 bases and J dropped 5; count of bases not matched to a gene: 10. CDR3 DNA: TGTGCCTGGAATCGCGGGAGGGCCAGAGGAGATACGCAGTATTTT. It yields the protein CAWNRGRARGDTQYF.

The chain recombines TRBV4-1 with TRBJ1-5, with unresolved D. The CDR3 sequence is 16 residues long. From germline, CDR1 is MGHRA and CDR2 YSYEKL. The ends were cut back, 4 bases at V and 0 bases at J, with 13 bases in the middle. The CDR3 DNA reads TGCGCCAGCAGCCTCGGAGGATCAGATAGCAATCAGCCCCAGCATTTT. Translated: CASSLGGSDSNQPQHF.

This clone is a singleton in its sample. Other DNA sequences in this sample translate to the same CDR3. The V and J genes are TRBV28 and TRBJ1-5; D is uncertain. Trimming left V 2 bases short and J 2 bases short, with 7 bases between. CDR1 MDHEN and CDR2 SYDVKM come from the germline V gene. The CDR3 sequence is 14 residues long. CDR3 region: CASSLVAGNQPQHF. For the CDR3, the DNA is TGTGCCAGCAGTTTAGTGGCAGGCAATCAGCCCCAGCATTTT.

The V and J genes are TRBV9 and TRBJ1-2; D gene ambiguous. Deletions cut 0 bases from V and 3 bases from J, with 9 bases between. The CDR3 length is 14 residues. Germline CDR1 reads SGDLS; CDR2 reads YYNGEE. CDR3 region: CASSVAGNHYGYTF. As DNA, the CDR3 is TGTGCCAGCAGCGTAGCAGGTAACCACTATGGCTACACCTTC.

The chain uses TRBV7-9 and TRBJ1-1; D might be TRBD1 (5 bases). V was clipped by 5 bases and J by 3 bases, with 10 bases between them. The CDR3 is made up of 13 amino acids. Germline V gene lookup returns CDR1 SEHNR and CDR2 FQNEAQ (reference sequence). CDR3 region: CASSGAADTEAFF. The CDR3 bases are TGTGCCAGCAGCGGGGCGGCGGACACTGAAGCTTTCTTT.

The chain recombines TRBV10-3 with TRBJ2-3; no firm D call. Trimming cost V 0 bases and J 6 bases, with 13 bases left between them. Germline loops: CDR1 ENHRY, CDR2 SYGVKD. The CDR3 has 15 amino acids. CDR3 sequence reads: CAISESSARWDTQYF. Here the CDR3 DNA reads TGTGCCATCAGTGAGTCGAGCGCAAGGTGGGATACGCAGTATTTT.

The chain recombines TRBV5-1 with TRBJ1-4, with 8 bases identical to TRBD1. V lost 1 base and J lost 12; bases outside the gene matches: 11. The CDR3 is 15 residues long. Germline CDR1 and CDR2: SGHRS and YFSETQ. This CDR3 reads CASSLSGTGGRELFF. The DNA for the CDR3 is TGCGCCAGCAGCTTGTCCGGGACAGGCGGAAGAGAACTGTTTTTT.

V usage is TRBV27 and J usage is TRBJ2-3; TRBD2 might be the D (7 bases). This CDR3 has 19 residues. Germline values: CDR1 MNHEY, CDR2 SMNVEV (reference sequence). V was pared by 7 bases and J by 2 bases, with 28 bases between. The CDR3 reads CASTQGHPGLPRPTDTQYF. CDR3 coding DNA: TGTGCCAGCACCCAGGGACATCCGGGACTACCTCGGCCCACAGATACGCAGTATTTT.

The CDR3 region is CASSWGQGRSTEAFF. Written as DNA, the CDR3 is TGTGCCAGCAGTTGGGGACAGGGTAGGAGCACTGAAGCTTTCTTT. The rearrangement joins TRBV6-5 to TRBJ1-1; TRBD1 matches 9 bases. CDR1 is MNHEY and CDR2 is SVGAGI in the germline V gene. The ends lost 4 bases at V and 4 bases at J; junction bases unmatched: 7. The CDR3 length is 15 residues.

The chain recombines TRBV10-2 with TRBJ1-5; D is unclear. Germline V gene lookup returns CDR1 WSHSY and CDR2 SAAADI. With 1 base removed from V and 9 bases from J, the gap between germline ends came to 16 bases. The CDR3 length is 15 residues. The CDR3 DNA reads as TGCGCCAGCAGTGAGTTCTTCGGGTCCTCGGGGCCCCAGCATTTT. The encoded protein is CASSEFFGSSGPQHF.

The V gene is TRBV6-5, the J gene TRBJ1-1; 10 bases match TRBD1. CDR3 length: 14 amino acids. CDR1 MNHEY and CDR2 SVGAGI come from the germline V gene. J lost 4 bases, V lost 6 bases, and 5 bases had no gene match. In nucleotides, the CDR3 is TGTGCCAGCAGGAGAGGACAGGGGGGCACTGAAGCTTTCTTT. Translated, it gives CASRRGQGGTEAFF.

This chain links TRBV24-1 with TRBJ2-7; 7 nucleotides agree with TRBD1. Trimming at V came to 4 bases and at J to 7 bases, leaving 9 bases not matched to a gene. The CDR3 runs to 14 residues. Germline V gives CDR1 KGHDR, CDR2 SFDVKD. For the CDR3, the DNA is TGTGCCACCAGTGAGGCCGGGACAGACAATGAGCAGTACTTC. This translates into CATSEAGTDNEQYF.

The V call is TRBV9, the J call TRBJ2-1; 9 bases line up with TRBD2. J lost 8 bases, V lost 0 bases, and 6 bases had no gene match. The CDR3 runs 15 residues. The V gene's germline CDR1 is SGDLS and CDR2 YYNGEE. The CDR3 loop is CASSVEAGGKDEQFF. The CDR3 nucleotides are TGTGCCAGCAGCGTAGAAGCGGGGGGAAAGGATGAGCAGTTCTTC.

This clone was seen only once. This chain uses TRBV6-5 with TRBJ1-5; D gene uncertain. Trimming stripped 8 bases from V and 0 bases from J, with 14 bases between. The CDR3 sequence is 15 residues long. From germline, CDR1 is MNHEY and CDR2 SVGAGI. Here the CDR3 reads CASLQAPYSNQPQHF. CDR3 DNA: TGTGCCAGCCTGCAGGCTCCATATAGCAATCAGCCCCAGCATTTT.

The genes are TRBV18 and TRBJ1-2; perhaps TRBD1 as D (6 bases). V was trimmed by 5 bases and J by 7 bases, leaving 17 bases between them. This CDR3 spans 14 amino acids. Looked up from germline, CDR1 is KGHSH and CDR2 is LQKENI. CDR3 loop: CASSSDSRGGGYTF. CDR3 bases: TGTGCCAGCTCATCCGACAGTAGAGGGGGTGGCTACACCTTC.

This chain links TRBV19 with TRBJ1-1, with TRBD1 matching 9 bases. The CDR3 runs to 13 residues. Germline CDR1 reads LNHDA; CDR2 reads SQIVND (reference sequence). V shed 5 bases and J 5 bases; nucleotides not matched to a gene: 3. The CDR3 loop reads CASSFGTGTEAFF. CDR3 DNA: TGTGCCAGTAGTTTCGGGACAGGGACTGAAGCTTTCTTT.